These 2 T cell receptor beta chains were sequenced from one sample in a study of a mutant IDH1 vaccine in newly diagnosed glioma. Sequenced by immunoSEQ multiplex PCR; TCRdb stores in-frame clones only, minus some. The top ten hold approximately 2% of the sample, which has fewer than 70,000 clones, 70% to 90% seen once. Time point in this sample: week 35, safety follow-up. The vaccine gave 300 ug of a 20-mer mutant IDH1 peptide subcutaneously per dose. Their target antigens are unknown. This sample comprised PBMCs, obtained from a glioma patient whose treatment included an IDH1 peptide vaccine. The receptors here all came from a man aged 25-45 years with glioma.

This chain links TRBV6-1 with TRBJ1-5, with D unclear. The V end was cut by 2 bases, the J end by 1 base, with 15 bases between. Looked up from germline, CDR1 is MNHNS and CDR2 is SASEGT. The CDR3 is 17 residues long. The CDR3 region has the DNA TGTGCCAGCAGTGAACGAGCCCGGCTGTGGAGCAATCAGCCCCAGCATTTT. It encodes CASSERARLWSNQPQHF.

The chain carries TRBV5-1 and TRBJ2-3, with no clear D. With 0 bases removed from V and 11 bases from J, the gap between germline ends came to 16 bases. CDR3 size: 14 residues. Germline lookup yields CDR1 SGHRS and CDR2 YFSETQ. DNA of the CDR3: TGCGCCAGCAGCTTGGAAACTCTGTCAGTGGGGCAGTATTTT. It encodes CASSLETLSVGQYF.